The 19 T cell receptor beta chains below come from one sample, sequenced in a study of T-cell reconstitution after alpha-beta-depleted transplantation in children. Preparation of the TCRbeta library was carried out with unique molecular identifiers. One entry per CDR3 protein results from TCRdb running MiXCR on the PCR reads. Altogether a few hundred thousand distinct CDR3 sequences are present, 10% to 15% being singletons, with the ten largest covering over 2%. The sequencing used PBMCs, mostly from graft donor cells, collected 360 days after TCRalphabeta/CD19-depleted stem cell transplant. These receptors were obtained from a male patient aged 10-17 years who had a stem cell transplant for acute myeloid leukemia, so the T cells may come from the graft donor.

This clonotype was counted ten times or more. J is TRBJ2-1 and V is TRBV29-1; 9 positions match TRBD2. The CDR3 runs to 13 residues. The germline V gene has CDR1 SQVTM and CDR2 ANQGSEA. Trimming took 7 bases from V and 6 from J; bases not matched to a gene: 7. Here the CDR3 reads CSAGQLAGNEQFF. As DNA, the CDR3 is TGCAGCGCGGGACAACTAGCGGGCAATGAGCAGTTCTTC.

The rearrangement uses TRBV11-1 and TRBJ2-1, with 13 bases fitting TRBD2. The V gene's germline CDR1 is SGHAT and CDR2 FQDESV (reference sequence). The CDR3 extends over 16 amino acids. Trimming cost V 7 bases and J 4 bases; bases outside gene matches: 7. CDR3 in amino acids: CASTIRTSGSYNEQFF. Here the CDR3 DNA reads TGTGCCAGCACCATAAGGACTAGCGGGAGTTACAATGAGCAGTTCTTC.

This clonotype was detected only a few times. The V call is TRBV10-3, the J call TRBJ2-7, with D tentatively TRBD1 or TRBD2 (6 bases each). This CDR3 region has 14 residues. V lost 3 bases to trimming and J lost 3 bases, with 12 bases between them. CDR1 is ENHRY and CDR2 is SYGVKD in the germline V gene. CDR3 region: CAISDKGGVYEQYF. The DNA of the CDR3 is TGTGCCATCAGTGATAAGGGGGGAGTCTACGAGCAGTACTTC.

This clonotype was observed many times. The V call is TRBV7-8, the J call TRBJ1-5; tentatively, D is TRBD1 (5 bases). CDR1 and CDR2 from the germline V gene are SGHVS and FQNEAQ. This CDR3 is built from 13 residues. V was pared by 4 bases and J by 6 bases, with 10 bases between. CDR3 in amino acids: CASSSVGGQPQHF. CDR3 nucleotides: TGTGCCAGCAGCTCCGTGGGGGGTCAGCCCCAGCATTTT.

This clonotype was observed a few times. V usage is TRBV30 and J usage is TRBJ2-5, with 8 bases matching TRBD1. V was clipped by 0 bases and J by 4 bases; unmatched bases: 1. This CDR3 has 13 residues. The germline gives CDR1 GTSNPN, CDR2 SVGIG (reference sequence). The CDR3 sequence is CAWSVQGGETQYF. CDR3 sequence (DNA): TGTGCCTGGAGTGTACAGGGGGGAGAGACCCAGTACTTC.

In its sample, this clonotype was seen many times. The genes are TRBV4-2 and TRBJ2-2; 10 bases are a match to TRBD2. V lost 4 bases to trimming and J lost 4 bases; unmatched junction nucleotides: 12. Germline CDR1 and CDR2: LGHNA and YNFKEQ. This CDR3 spans 18 amino acids. CDR3 nucleotide sequence: TGTGCCAGCAGCCTCCACGGGCTAGCGGGAGTAAGCACCGGGGAGCTGTTTTTT. Translating gives CASSLHGLAGVSTGELFF.

This clonotype was picked up a small number of times. The chain employs TRBV28 and TRBJ1-1; 7 bases are a match to TRBD1. Per the germline V gene, CDR1 is MDHEN and CDR2 is SYDVKM. Germline trimming cut 6 bases from V and 5 bases from J; bases unmatched to any gene: 9. This CDR3 region has 14 residues. The CDR3 loop is CASRPGTVRTEAFF. The CDR3 nucleotides read TGTGCCAGCAGACCGGGGACAGTAAGAACTGAAGCTTTCTTT. Combining the CDR3 with reference TRBV28 and TRBJ1-1 gives the whole variable domain DVKVTQSSRYLVKRTGEKVFLECVQDMDHENMFWYRQDPGLGLRLIYFSYDVKMKEKGDIPEGYSVSREKKERFSLILESASTNQTSMYLCASRPGTVRTEAFFGQGTRLTVV.

The chain has TRBV7-2 and TRBJ2-1, with a possible D match to TRBD1 (5 bases). Per the germline V gene, CDR1 is SGHTA and CDR2 is FQGNSA. The CDR3 runs to 11 residues. V shed 11 bases and J shed 10 bases, with 15 bases lying between them. CDR3 bases: TGTGCCGGACAACGAGCAAACGAGCAGTTCTTC. Translation: CAGQRANEQFF.

The chain joins TRBV10-3 to TRBJ2-7; D uncertain. The CDR3 is 16 amino acids. Germline V CDR1 and CDR2: ENHRY, SYGVKD. V was clipped by 0 bases and J by 4 bases, with 16 bases between them. CDR3 DNA: TGTGCCATCAGTGAGTCGAATCGGCGGTTAACATACGAGCAGTACTTC. It encodes CAISESNRRLTYEQYF.

This clonotype has a handful of counts. V usage is TRBV28 and J usage is TRBJ2-7; a weak D match, TRBD1 (5 bases). V was pared by 6 bases and J by 0 bases, with 15 bases between. This CDR3 has 15 residues. Germline CDR1 MDHEN, CDR2 SYDVKM. Here the CDR3 reads CASRPAGHLSYEQYF. CDR3 coding DNA: TGTGCCAGCAGGCCCGCAGGGCACCTCTCCTACGAGCAGTACTTC.

In this sample, this clonotype turned up a few times. The rearrangement uses TRBV28 and TRBJ2-7; D uncertain. V dropped 5 bases and J dropped 2 bases, with 13 bases sitting between them. The germline V gene encodes CDR1 MDHEN and CDR2 SYDVKM. The CDR3 runs to 14 residues. The CDR3 spells CASSPVLPTYEQYF. DNA for the CDR3: TGTGCCAGCAGTCCCGTCCTACCCACCTACGAGCAGTACTTC.

The chain is built from TRBV28 and TRBJ2-5; D not resolved. The V gene's germline CDR1 is MDHEN and CDR2 SYDVKM. With 1 base removed from V and 2 bases from J, the gap between germline ends came to 14 bases. This CDR3 contains 16 residues. In DNA form, the CDR3 reads TGTGCCAGCAGTTTATACGGCGAAGGATTACAAGAGACCCAGTACTTC. Translated: CASSLYGEGLQETQYF.

This clonotype was seen repeatedly, ten times or more. The rearrangement joins TRBV29-1 to TRBJ2-1; D uncertain. The CDR3 totals 16 residues. Germline-derived CDR1 and CDR2 are SQVTM and ANQGSEA. V gave up 7 bases and J gave up 12 bases, with 31 bases separating them. The DNA of the CDR3 is TGCAGCGCTTTCTCGTCCTATCAGATCAATGGAAGATGGCAGTTCTTC. As protein: CSAFSSYQINGRWQFF.

This clonotype occurred a few times. The chain combines TRBV28 with TRBJ2-3; 9 bases map to TRBD2. Germline V gene data show CDR1 as MDHEN and CDR2 as SYDVKM. The J segment lost 6 bases and the V segment lost 2 bases, leaving 12 bases of the junction unmatched. This CDR3 comprises 17 residues. The chain's CDR3 is CASSLEVPSGKEDTQYF. The CDR3 coding sequence is TGTGCCAGCAGTTTAGAGGTCCCTAGCGGGAAGGAGGATACGCAGTATTTT.

The chain has TRBV7-8 and TRBJ2-7; tentatively, D is TRBD2 (5 bases). Trimming pared 5 bases from V and 5 bases from J, leaving 16 bases between. Germline V gives CDR1 SGHVS, CDR2 FQNEAQ. CDR3 length equals 14 residues. The CDR3 reads CASSAGLPSNEQYF. The CDR3 DNA follows: TGTGCCAGCAGCGCCGGACTTCCATCCAACGAGCAGTACTTC.

This sequence joins TRBV2 and TRBJ2-3, with D uncertain. The CDR3 runs 14 residues. Germline-derived CDR1 and CDR2 are SNHLY and FYNNEI. Trimming removed 4 bases at V and 3 bases at J, with 11 bases between. The CDR3 spells CASSGWVETDTQYF. The CDR3 DNA reads as TGTGCCAGCAGTGGGTGGGTCGAGACAGATACGCAGTATTTT.

The V and J genes are TRBV12-3 or TRBV12-4 and TRBJ1-1; perhaps TRBD1 as D (6 bases). CDR3 size: 15 residues. Trimming pared 7 bases from V and 0 bases from J, leaving 15 bases between. The CDR3 spells CASKLTGTMNTEAFF. The CDR3 bases are TGTGCCAGCAAACTGACAGGAACCATGAACACTGAAGCTTTCTTT.

This clonotype was found many times. The V and J genes are TRBV28 and TRBJ1-4, with a weak D call TRBD1 (5 bases). Germline V gene data show CDR1 as MDHEN and CDR2 as SYDVKM. The CDR3 runs to 15 residues. The ends were cut back, 5 bases at V and 5 bases at J, with 15 bases in the middle. The CDR3 reads CASSIRQFPNEKLFF. CDR3 DNA: TGTGCCAGCAGTATCCGACAGTTTCCAAATGAAAAACTGTTTTTT.

Only a few counts were recorded for this clonotype. The chain uses TRBV5-1 and TRBJ2-1, with 7 bases lining up with TRBD2. The CDR3 covers 15 residues. V shed 2 bases, J shed 3 bases, and the junction held 5 bases outside the gene matches. Germline CDR1 and CDR2: SGHRS and YFSETQ. The CDR3 sequence: CASSFTGGYYNEQFF. CDR3 sequence (DNA): TGCGCCAGCAGCTTTACGGGAGGATACTACAATGAGCAGTTCTTC.